A selection of T cell receptor beta chains follows, all from one sample in a study of T cell changes during pregnancy in multiple sclerosis. This table comes from immunoSEQ multiplex PCR, and its TCRdb copy is limited to in-frame clones, with some not included. Seen here are around 80,000 clones, about 93% observed once, and the top ten hold more than 0.75%. The specimen comprised peripheral blood, sampled in the second trimester of pregnancy. The receptors here all came from a female donor in good health, enrolled as a control in a pregnancy study. CDR3s include the opening cysteine and the closing phenylalanine or tryptophan.

V gene,J gene,CDR3 protein
TRBV4-2,TRBJ2-2,CASRGGTSSTGELFF
TRBV6-1,TRBJ2-7,CASTLRTGWHEQYF
TRBV4-1,TRBJ2-5,CASSQDTRGGVQETQYF
TRBV28,TRBJ2-7,CASSLTGSSYEQYF
TRBV28,TRBJ2-7,CASSPGTWGGEQYF
TRBV2,TRBJ2-1,CASSIVARGQFF
TRBV2,TRBJ1-5,CASSNRFDQPQHF
TRBV25-1,TRBJ2-5,CASSESGGRGETQYF
TRBV18,TRBJ2-7,CASSPPMGLAAEQYF
TRBV2,TRBJ1-2,CASSDAGKENYGYTF
TRBV7-9,TRBJ1-5,CASSLASRGPQHF
TRBV5-6,TRBJ1-6,CASSPRGNSPLHF
TRBV21-1,TRBJ1-4,CASSKWGTAEKLFF
TRBV7-9,TRBJ1-3,CASSLEAGPGNTIYF
TRBV15,TRBJ2-2,CATSRDGGLNTGELFF
TRBV11-2,TRBJ2-7,CASSPPWQGYEQYF
TRBV28,TRBJ2-7,CASTTEGGNYEQYF
TRBV9,TRBJ2-2,CASTPGEGSGRSAGELFF
TRBV27,TRBJ1-5,CASTPRGGLDQPQHF
TRBV29-1,TRBJ2-5,CSVGVETQYF
TRBV6-1,TRBJ1-1,CASSMNRGTEAFF
TRBV29-1,TRBJ2-7,CSAGQGNYEQYF
TRBV5-5,TRBJ2-1,CASSLGQGSYNEQFF
TRBV7-9,TRBJ2-5,CASVPVKQTGTQYF
TRBV5-1,TRBJ1-2,CASSQPDRGASGYTF
TRBV19,TRBJ2-2,CASSERAQNTGELFF
TRBV6-1,TRBJ1-4,CASSEFRTGGEKLFF
TRBV7-9,TRBJ2-3,CASSLSGAPTDTQYF
TRBV7-9,TRBJ2-7,CASSLGGGASYEQYF
TRBV19,TRBJ1-1,CASSMTSGFTEAFF
TRBV27,TRBJ2-3,CASSLRTSGRIPDTQYF
TRBV7-2,TRBJ2-3,CASSLVGGIWTDTQYF
TRBV7-9,TRBJ1-3,CASIADRDAGNTIYF
TRBV2,TRBJ2-3,CASAGLDPDTQYF
TRBV7-9,TRBJ1-1,CASSLAFTLLHTEAFF
TRBV6-1,TRBJ2-3,CASSGGLATDTQYF
TRBV27,TRBJ2-1,CASSFSGSYNEQFF
TRBV11-3,TRBJ2-2,CASSSDRGNFAGELFF
TRBV10-3,TRBJ2-7,CASRDGMSGPWEYF
TRBV19,TRBJ2-7,CASSISGLYEQYF
TRBV29-1,TRBJ2-5,CSVEVSLGETQYF
TRBV5-1,TRBJ2-5,CASRSQGAQETQYF
TRBV7-9,TRBJ2-5,CASSRLRQETQYF
TRBV7-9,TRBJ2-7,CASTVYRDRSYEQYF
TRBV27,TRBJ2-5,CASSTLAGGPQKTQYF
TRBV19,TRBJ2-7,CASSTRTGNEQYF
TRBV9,TRBJ2-1,CASSDKQGSSYNEQFF
TRBV5-1,TRBJ2-5,CASSNRAGGETQYF
TRBV5-1,TRBJ2-3,CASTGTDTQYF
TRBV27,TRBJ2-1,CASKTGLSYNEQFF
TRBV10-3,TRBJ2-1,CAISGRTSGRDEQFF
TRBV7-2,TRBJ2-7,CASSQQGISYEQYF
TRBV25-1,TRBJ2-1,CASSEVKGSGNEQFF